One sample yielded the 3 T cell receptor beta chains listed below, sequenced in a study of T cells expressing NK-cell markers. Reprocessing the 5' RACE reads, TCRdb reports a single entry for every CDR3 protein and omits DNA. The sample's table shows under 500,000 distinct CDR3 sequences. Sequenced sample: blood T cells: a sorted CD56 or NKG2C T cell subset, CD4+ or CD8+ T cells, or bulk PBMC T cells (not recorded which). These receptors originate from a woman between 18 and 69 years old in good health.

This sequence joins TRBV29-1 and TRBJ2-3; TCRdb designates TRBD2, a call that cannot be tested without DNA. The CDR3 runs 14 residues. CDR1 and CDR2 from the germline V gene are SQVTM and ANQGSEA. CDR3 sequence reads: CSVEQGRRTDTQYF.

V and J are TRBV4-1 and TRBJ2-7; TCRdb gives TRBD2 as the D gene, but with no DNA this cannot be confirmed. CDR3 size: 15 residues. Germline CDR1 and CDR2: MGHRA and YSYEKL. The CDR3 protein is CASSRETSGAYEQYF.

CDR3: CASSDTDGSTDTQYF. This rearrangement joins TRBV6-1 to TRBJ2-3. This CDR3 spans 15 amino acids. The germline V gene has CDR1 MNHNS and CDR2 SASEGT.